Below, 14 T cell receptor beta chains from the same sample are listed, as sequenced in a study of CD8+ T cells in alopecia areata. Once RNA had been extracted, it was reverse transcribed into cDNA to act as the sequencing template. The protocol was immunoSEQ multiplex PCR, while the TCRdb copy is restricted to in-frame clones and leaves out a portion. The repertoire has some 110,000 clones, none seen only once; the ten largest take about 18%. Sequenced sample: lesional skin. Receptors originate from a C3H/HeJ mouse with alopecia areata. These mice share the MHC haplotype H2-k.

Worth noting for this clone: At residue 13, TCRdb's protein is not the same as the translated DNA, so the protein here was read from the DNA. The gene names here belong to mouse. The read is 3 residues too short to cover the CDR3 end, so that end is filled in from the germline J gene. The chain joins TRBV1 to TRBJ1-3; weak D call: TRBD1 (6 bases). CDR1 and CDR2 from the germline V gene are NSQYPW and LRSPGD (reference sequence). This CDR3 comprises 16 residues. Between the trimmed V and J ends, which lost 0 bases and 2 bases, there was a span of 11 bases. CDR3 in amino acids: CTCSADHPGAGNTLYF. Partial CDR3 DNA: TGCACCTGCAGTGCAGATCATCCAGGGGCTGGAAATACG.

Concerning this clone itself: The DNA translation disagrees with the TCRdb protein at residue 12, so the protein in this description comes from the DNA. Mouse names are used for the genes. The read ends 3 residues before the CDR3 terminus; that terminus is restored from the germline J gene. V is TRBV13-3 and J is TRBJ1-3; TRBD1 matches at 8 bases. The CDR3 totals 15 residues. The germline CDR1 and CDR2 sequences are NNHDY and SYVADS. V shed 3 bases, J shed 2 bases, and the junction held 4 bases outside the gene matches. The CDR3 DNA, read in part, is TGTGCCAGCAGTGTGACAGGGGTTGCTGGAAATACG. Residues: CASSVTGVAGNT. The CDR3 reads in full as CASSVTGVAGNTLYF. Filled out from reference TRBV13-3 and TRBJ1-3, the complete variable domain reads EAAVTQSPRSKVAVTGGKVTLSCHQTNNHDYMYWYRQDTGHGLRLIHYSYVADSTEKGDIPDGYKASRPSQENFSLILELASLSQTAVYFCASSVTGVAGNTLYFGEGSRLIVV.

This clone was picked up a small number of times. These gene names are mouse names. The CDR3 is cut off 4 residues early in the read; its end comes from the germline J gene. Distinct nucleotide sequences in the sample also encode this CDR3. This chain uses TRBV13-3 with TRBJ2-5; 8 nucleotides match TRBD2. V was pared by 1 base and J by 3 bases, with 4 bases of the junction left unmatched. The CDR3 is made up of 15 amino acids. In germline, CDR1 is NNHDY, CDR2 SYVADS. CDR3 DNA (partial): TGTGCCAGCAGTGATTCCGGGACTGGTCAAGAC. This encodes CASSDSGTGQD. In full, the CDR3 is CASSDSGTGQDTQYF.

This clone came up a few times. Germline and genes: mouse. The read halts 4 residues ahead of the CDR3 end, with the missing end drawn from the germline J gene. This rearrangement joins TRBV1 to TRBJ2-4; 7 bases fit TRBD1. Germline V gene data show CDR1 as NSQYPW and CDR2 as LRSPGD (reference sequence). The CDR3 runs to 15 residues. The CDR3 sequence: CTCSADFRDRNTLYF. The sequenced CDR3 bases are TGCACCTGCAGTGCAGATTTCCGGGACAGAAAC.

About this clone: The germline and genes are mouse ones. CDR3: CASSDAGGWAEQFF. CDR3 bases read: TGTGCCAGCAGTGACGCAGGGGGCTGGGCT. This chain joins TRBV13-1 and TRBJ2-1, with 8 bases matching TRBD1. With the read ending 4 residues before the CDR3 end, the germline J gene is used to fill in that end. In germline, CDR1 is NSHNY, CDR2 SYGAGN. The CDR3 has 14 amino acids.

There are many counts of this clone. Genes here carry mouse names. From the germline J gene comes the end of the CDR3, since the read stops 4 residues before it. V usage is TRBV1 and J usage is TRBJ2-7; 7 bases agree with TRBD1. The length of the CDR3 is 13 residues. The germline gives CDR1 NSQYPW, CDR2 LRSPGD (reference sequence). The sequenced part of the CDR3 DNA is TGCACCTGCAGTTACAGGGGCTCTTAT. Protein: CTCSYRGSY. The full CDR3 protein is CTCSYRGSYEQYF.

This clone was recorded a few times. Mouse gene names apply. The observed sequence ends 4 residues before the CDR3 terminus, with the missing tail filled in from the germline J gene. V and J are TRBV14 and TRBJ2-1; 8 bases map to TRBD2. The CDR3 runs 14 residues. The V and J ends lost 2 bases and 6 bases, in that order; junction bases with no gene match: 4. CDR1 and CDR2 (germline): SGHDT, FRDEAV. The part of the CDR3 DNA that was read is TGTGCCAGCAGTTTACTGGGGGAGGGTGCT. Translated, it gives CASSLLGEGA. The whole CDR3 is CASSLLGEGAEQFF.

With respect to this clone: The genes and germline here are from mouse. CDR3 bases read: TGTGCCAGCGGGGAGGGGTACTCC. It encodes CASGEGYS. The full CDR3 sequence reads CASGEGYSDYTF. This sequence joins TRBV13-2 and TRBJ1-2, with a tentative D call TRBD1 (5 bases). Read coverage stops 4 residues before the CDR3 terminus; the germline J gene supplies the remainder. CDR1 and CDR2 from the germline V gene are NNHNN and SYGAGS (reference sequence). V shed 5 bases and J shed 3 bases, with 8 bases lying between them. This CDR3 has 12 amino acids.

As regards this clone: The germline and genes are mouse ones. The CDR3 sequence is CASSIVAGDTGQLYF. The CDR3 bases that were read are TGTGCCAGCAGTATAGTGGCAGGGGACACCGGG. The rearrangement uses TRBV19 and TRBJ2-2; weak D call: TRBD1 (6 bases). The read ends 4 residues before the CDR3 terminus; that terminus is restored from the germline J gene. Germline V gene lookup returns CDR1 FNHDT and CDR2 SITEND (reference sequence). V was cut by 0 bases and J by 3 bases, with 9 bases left in between. The CDR3 is 15 amino acids.

This clone has a handful of counts. TCRdb and the translated DNA give different amino acids at residue 13; the protein presented here is the one translated from the DNA. Genes and germline come from the mouse. The CDR3 end lies 3 residues beyond the end of the read and is filled in from the germline J gene. The chain recombines TRBV1 with TRBJ1-3; maybe TRBD1 (5 bases). Trimming removed 3 bases at V and 0 bases at J, with 12 bases between. CDR1 is NSQYPW and CDR2 is LRSPGD in the germline V gene (reference sequence). CDR3 size: 16 residues. CDR3 DNA (partial): TGCACCTGCAGTGCCCCGGGACTCTATTCTGGAAATACG. Its translation is CTCSAPGLYSGNT. The CDR3 in full is CTCSAPGLYSGNTLYF.

There are a few counts of this clone. Genes here carry mouse names. The read gets to within 4 residues of the CDR3 end, and the germline J gene fills in the rest. This sequence joins TRBV13-1 and TRBJ1-1; D is perhaps TRBD1 (6 bases). The germline gives CDR1 NSHNY, CDR2 SYGAGN. CDR3 length equals 14 residues. The CDR3 bases that were read are TGTGCCAGCAGTGATGCGCTGGGGGGCATA. Its translation is CASSDALGGI. The entire CDR3 sequence reads CASSDALGGIEVFF.

The sample holds a few counts of this clone. Gene names are mouse gene names. The read halts 4 residues ahead of the CDR3 end, with the missing end drawn from the germline J gene. The chain couples TRBV13-3 to TRBJ2-5, with a possible D match to TRBD1 (5 bases). This CDR3 is built from 14 residues. V lost 4 bases, J lost 3 bases, and 12 bases lay in between. The germline CDR1 and CDR2 sequences are NNHDY and SYVADS. This chain's CDR3 is CASSPGRAQDTQYF. The CDR3 bases that were read are TGTGCCAGCAGTCCCGGCAGGGCTCAAGAC.

Notes on this clone: At residue 9, TCRdb's protein is not the same as the translated DNA, so the protein here was read from the DNA. Mouse gene names apply. The sequenced fragment ends 3 residues before the CDR3 boundary, so the rest is inferred from the germline J gene. This sequence joins TRBV17 and TRBJ1-3; D ambiguous. Germline CDR1 and CDR2: MNHDT and YYDKIL. With 6 bases removed from V and 1 base from J, the gap between germline ends came to 4 bases. This CDR3 has 12 amino acids. The CDR3 DNA, read in part, is TGTGCTAGCAGCCTCTCTGGAAATACG. Translating gives CASSLSGNT. The full CDR3 protein is CASSLSGNTLYF.

Details on this clone: The gene names here belong to mouse. The sequenced fragment ends 4 residues before the CDR3 boundary, so the rest is inferred from the germline J gene. The chain couples TRBV29 to TRBJ1-1; possibly TRBD1 for D (5 bases). Germline loops: CDR1 MSHET, CDR2 SYDVDS. V was cut by 5 bases and J by 0 bases, with 13 bases left in between. The CDR3 totals 15 residues. The CDR3 DNA, read in part, is TGTGCTAGCAGTCCCTTCGACAGAGCAAACACA. Protein: CASSPFDRANT. The full CDR3 is CASSPFDRANTEVFF.